A single sample is the source of the 16 T cell receptor beta chains below, sequenced in a study of post-analysis software for immune sequencing data. These TCRs' antigens remain unknown. Researchers reported that TCR beta cDNA libraries carried unique molecular identifiers. A single record per CDR3 protein comes from TCRdb applying MiXCR to the PCR reads. The data show hundreds of thousands of distinct CDR3 sequences, roughly 30% seen once. Regarding the study as a whole: TRBV5-6, TRBV5-1 and TRBV20-1 were among roughly 5 TRBV segments more frequent in patients than controls.

Material: blood. The receptors originated from a girl aged 5 to 17 with multiple sclerosis.

This clonotype has only a few counts. The genes are TRBV6-2 or TRBV6-3 and TRBJ2-5; TRBD2 matches at 7 bases. Germline CDR1 MNHEY, CDR2 SVGEGT. V gave up 4 bases and J gave up 6 bases; unmatched junction bases: 14. The CDR3 loop spans 16 amino acids. DNA of the CDR3: TGTGCCAGCAGTTCCTCCCGGGACTACCCTATTCAGACCCAGTACTTC. Translation gives CASSSSRDYPIQTQYF.

A note on this clonotype: At one boundary the junction diverges from the germline segment, which might be a read error. The V and J genes are TRBV3-1 and TRBJ2-4; possibly TRBD2 for D (6 bases). The germline gives CDR1 LGHDT, CDR2 YNNKEL (reference sequence). The CDR3 is made up of 15 amino acids. The CDR3 here is CASSQDPLASNTQYF. In nucleotides, the CDR3 is TGTGCCAGCAGCCAAGATCCACTAGCCTCAAACACTCAGTACTTC.

This clonotype was seen at least ten times. V is TRBV29-1 and J is TRBJ2-1, with 7 bases aligning to TRBD2. The J segment lost 6 bases and the V segment lost 6 bases, leaving 8 bases of the junction unmatched. The V gene's germline CDR1 is SQVTM and CDR2 ANQGSEA. The CDR3 runs to 13 residues. The CDR3 region is CSVAGTLGNEQFF. For the CDR3, the DNA is TGCAGCGTAGCGGGAACCCTGGGCAATGAGCAGTTCTTC.

V gene TRBV10-3 combines with J gene TRBJ2-3; D not certain. Germline loops: CDR1 ENHRY, CDR2 SYGVKD. The CDR3 covers 14 residues. Trimming took 0 bases from V and 6 from J, leaving 10 bases between them. The CDR3 here is CAISESGVVDTQYF. As DNA, the CDR3 is TGTGCCATCAGTGAGTCTGGGGTGGTGGATACGCAGTATTTT.

This chain uses TRBV20-1 with TRBJ2-7, with D perhaps TRBD1 (5 bases). Trimming took off 2 bases at V and 2 bases at J, with 13 bases between the two ends. CDR3 size: 14 residues. Germline V CDR1 and CDR2: DFQATT, SNEGSKA (reference sequence). The CDR3 DNA reads TGCAGTGCTAGACCTCAAAGGGGCCCCTACGAGCAGTACTTC. As protein: CSARPQRGPYEQYF.

This clonotype showed up just a few times. This chain joins TRBV5-1 and TRBJ2-1; 11 positions agree with TRBD2. Germline V lookup: CDR1 SGHRS, CDR2 YFSETQ. CDR3 length: 20 residues. Trimming removed 0 bases from V and 0 bases from J; junction bases left unmatched: 11. In nucleotides, the CDR3 is TGCGCCAGCAGCTTGGCCGCAGGAGGTAGCGGGAGGGCCTCCTACAATGAGCAGTTCTTC. This translates into CASSLAAGGSGRASYNEQFF.

The chain has TRBV5-5 and TRBJ2-4; 10 bases agree with TRBD2. Per germline, CDR1 SGHKS and CDR2 YYEKEE (reference sequence). CDR3 length equals 17 residues. The V gene end was trimmed by 4 bases and the J gene end by 0 bases; junction bases not matched to a gene: 7. DNA of the CDR3: TGTGCCAGCAGCCGAGTTGGACTAGCGGTAGCCAAAAACATTCAGTACTTC. Translating gives CASSRVGLAVAKNIQYF.

The genes are TRBV25-1 and TRBJ2-1, with a tentative D call TRBD2 (5 bases). This CDR3 is built from 16 residues. The V end lost 0 bases, the J end lost 6 bases, and 15 bases lay between the germline ends. Germline values: CDR1 MGHDK, CDR2 SYGVNS. The CDR3 protein is CASSEYVGAAPNEQFF. CDR3 sequence (DNA): TGTGCCAGCAGTGAATACGTGGGAGCGGCCCCCAATGAGCAGTTCTTC.

V and J are TRBV6-5 and TRBJ2-4; 10 bases match TRBD2. This CDR3 is 13 amino acids long. Trimming cost V 5 bases and J 13 bases; bases outside gene matches: 8. Germline CDR1 MNHEY, CDR2 SVGAGI. CDR3 coding DNA: TGTGCCAGCAGTAGCGGGAGGGCCAATGAGCAGTACTTC. It translates to CASSSGRANEQYF.

The gene calls are TRBV18 and TRBJ2-3; D unresolved. The CDR3 totals 9 residues. Trimming left V 6 bases short and J 14 bases short, with 9 bases between. CDR1 is KGHSH, CDR2 LQKENI, per germline. CDR3 sequence: CASSTSPYF. The CDR3 region has the DNA TGTGCCAGCTCCACCTCACCGTATTTT. Based on the CDR3 plus reference TRBV18 and TRBJ2-3, the full variable domain is NAGVMQNPRHLVRRRGQEARLRCSPMKGHSHVYWYRQLPEEGLKFMVYLQKENIIDESGMPKERFSAEFPKEGPSILRIQQVVRGDSAAYFCASSTSPYFGPGTRLTVL.

This clonotype has only a few counts. This chain uses TRBV10-3 with TRBJ2-2, with 7 bases fitting TRBD2. The J segment lost 6 bases and the V segment lost 7 bases, leaving 11 bases of the junction unmatched. CDR3 length: 15 residues. Germline values: CDR1 ENHRY, CDR2 SYGVKD. The CDR3 nucleotides are TGTGCCATCAAAGAGCGGGGAGGGGATGCCGGGGAGCTGTTTTTT. This sequence encodes CAIKERGGDAGELFF.

This clonotype was picked up a small number of times. This sequence joins TRBV5-1 and TRBJ2-1; D ambiguous. Germline V CDR1 and CDR2: SGHRS, YFSETQ. The CDR3 is made up of 16 amino acids. Trimming stripped 0 bases from V and 4 bases from J, with 14 bases between. The CDR3 here is CASSLALEPRYNEQFF. In DNA form, the CDR3 reads TGCGCCAGCAGCTTGGCCCTGGAGCCGCGTTACAATGAGCAGTTCTTC.

This clonotype came up many times. J is TRBJ2-1 and V is TRBV6-5; D possibly corresponds to TRBD2 (7 bases). The CDR3 extends over 14 amino acids. V was shortened by 7 bases and J by 9 bases, with 19 bases between the two germline ends. CDR1 and CDR2 (germline): MNHEY, SVGAGI. The CDR3 loop is CASTEGGLFGEQFF. The CDR3 nucleotides are TGTGCCAGCACCGAAGGGGGACTATTCGGTGAGCAGTTCTTC.

This chain links TRBV3-1 with TRBJ2-1, with D perhaps TRBD1 (6 bases). Germline values: CDR1 LGHDT, CDR2 YNNKEL (reference sequence). V lost 3 bases, J lost 5 bases, and 14 bases lay in between. The CDR3 has 15 residues. This CDR3 is CASSHPRGHHNEQFF. The CDR3 DNA sequence: TGTGCCAGCAGCCATCCACGGGGACACCACAATGAGCAGTTCTTC.

V is TRBV6-6 and J is TRBJ1-2, with D possibly TRBD1 on 5 matching bases. The CDR3 is 12 residues long. Germline V lookup: CDR1 MNHNY, CDR2 SVGAGI (reference sequence). V lost 7 bases to trimming and J lost 8 bases, with 14 bases between them. CDR3 nucleotide sequence: TGTGCCAGCACCCGAGGGACGTGGGGCTACACCTTC. Its translation is CASTRGTWGYTF.

The V call is TRBV11-2, the J call TRBJ2-5; D possibly corresponds to TRBD1 (5 bases). V was shortened by 3 bases and J by 3 bases, with 11 bases between the two germline ends. Germline V lookup: CDR1 SGHAT, CDR2 FQNNGV. The CDR3 consists of 14 residues. The CDR3 bases are TGTGCCAGCAGCTTGGCCCCAGGGAAAGAGACCCAGTACTTC. Translation: CASSLAPGKETQYF. The full variable domain, its missing parts supplied by reference TRBV11-2 and TRBJ2-5, is EAGVAQSPRYKIIEKRQSVAFWCNPISGHATLYWYQQILGQGPKLLIQFQNNGVVDDSQLPKDRFSAERLKGVDSTLKIQPAKLEDSAVYLCASSLAPGKETQYFGPGTRLLVL.